The next 9 T cell receptor beta chains were all read from a single sample in a study of T cells after posttransplantation cyclophosphamide. Profiling relied on immunoSEQ multiplex PCR, and the TCRdb table lists in-frame clones only, not all of them. The sample includes under 25,000 clones, roughly 72% seen only once; the top ten take less than 35%. A marrow graft followed busulfan-fludarabine conditioning, with cyclophosphamide on days +3 and +4. This specimen consisted of PBMCs, obtained after an allogeneic stem cell transplant with post-transplant cyclophosphamide. The source is a male patient aged 25 to 39 who received an allogeneic stem cell transplant from a related donor, was CMV-positive, and had acute GVHD only. Some T cells may have originated in the graft donor.

Ten or more counts support this clone. V gene TRBV15 combines with J gene TRBJ2-7, with 7 bases lining up with TRBD1. The CDR3 loop spans 14 amino acids. V dropped 3 bases and J dropped 3; count of bases not matched to a gene: 5. Germline assignment: CDR1 LNHNV and CDR2 YYDKDF (reference sequence). CDR3 in DNA: TGTGCCACCAGCAGGGAAACAGGGGTCTACGAGCAGTACTTC. Translated: CATSRETGVYEQYF. Variable domain in full (rest from reference TRBV15 and TRBJ2-7): DAMVIQNPRYQVTQFGKPVTLSCSQTLNHNVMYWYQQKSSQAPKLLFHYYDKDFNNEADTPDNFQSRRPNTSFCFLDIRSPGLGDTAMYLCATSRETGVYEQYFGPGTRLTVT.

The chain recombines TRBV6-6 with TRBJ1-2; no clear D. Germline values: CDR1 MNHNY, CDR2 SVGAGI (reference sequence). The V gene lost 4 bases and the J gene lost 5 bases, with 8 bases spanning the gap. CDR3 length: 12 residues. The CDR3 DNA is TGTGCCAGCAGTTCCGCGCGTTATGGCTACACCTTC. Encoded protein: CASSSARYGYTF.

The rearrangement links TRBV7-6 to TRBJ1-6; 7 bases match TRBD1. The trim removed 5 bases at V and 7 bases at J, leaving 8 bases unmatched. Per the germline V gene, CDR1 is SGHVS and CDR2 is FNYEAQ. The CDR3 contains 15 residues. For the CDR3, the DNA is TGTGCCAGCAGCGGGGACAGCGCACCCAATTCACCCCTCCACTTT. This gives the protein CASSGDSAPNSPLHF.

This chain connects TRBV29-1 to TRBJ2-1; D perhaps matches TRBD1 (6 bases). V was shortened by 2 bases and J by 7 bases, with 12 bases between the two germline ends. In germline, CDR1 is SQVTM, CDR2 ANQGSEA. The CDR3 has 13 residues. CDR3 nucleotide sequence: TGCAGCGTTGAAAAGTCACAGGGTAATGAGCAGTTCTTC. Protein product: CSVEKSQGNEQFF.

This chain uses TRBV19 with TRBJ1-5; 11 bases line up with TRBD1. The CDR3 totals 16 residues. Germline V gives CDR1 LNHDA, CDR2 SQIVND (reference sequence). V lost 9 bases, J lost 5 bases, and 12 bases stayed unmatched. CDR3 region: CASTRTDRGLYQPQHF. The CDR3 nucleotides are TGTGCCAGCACCCGCACGGACAGGGGGCTTTATCAGCCCCAGCATTTT.

V gene TRBV5-4 combines with J gene TRBJ2-2; D remains unclear. The V gene lost 1 base and the J gene lost 1 base, with 8 bases spanning the gap. In germline, CDR1 is SGHNT, CDR2 YYREEE (reference sequence). The CDR3 is made up of 15 amino acids. For the CDR3, the DNA is TGTGCCAGCAGCTTGTTATCCGTGAACACCGGGGAGCTGTTTTTT. Translated: CASSLLSVNTGELFF.

This clone was counted a single time. The chain uses TRBV6-6 and TRBJ1-3; D gene uncertain. CDR1 and CDR2 (germline): MNHNY, SVGAGI (reference sequence). This CDR3 is built from 14 residues. The germline V and J ends were trimmed by 0 bases and 4 bases, with 7 bases remaining between them. Written as DNA, the CDR3 is TGTGCCAGCAGTTACTCGAACAGCGGAAACACCATATATTTT. Translated: CASSYSNSGNTIYF.

In DNA, the CDR3 is TGTGCCAGCTCGCCAAAGGTGGGACAACGCTATGGCTACACCTTC. The encoded protein is CASSPKVGQRYGYTF. The V gene is TRBV18, the J gene TRBJ1-2; the D gene is possibly TRBD1 (6 bases). Germline V gene data show CDR1 as KGHSH and CDR2 as LQKENI. The length of the CDR3 is 15 residues. V lost 6 bases and J lost 4, with 18 bases in between.

The chain uses TRBV4-2 and TRBJ2-1; 14 bases line up with TRBD2. Per germline, CDR1 LGHNA and CDR2 YNFKEQ. V shed 4 bases, J shed 4 bases, and the junction held 3 bases outside the gene matches. The CDR3 sequence is 16 residues long. CDR3 nucleotide sequence: TGTGCCAGCAGCCCTAGGACTAGCGGGGGGTACAATGAGCAGTTCTTC. Residues: CASSPRTSGGYNEQFF.